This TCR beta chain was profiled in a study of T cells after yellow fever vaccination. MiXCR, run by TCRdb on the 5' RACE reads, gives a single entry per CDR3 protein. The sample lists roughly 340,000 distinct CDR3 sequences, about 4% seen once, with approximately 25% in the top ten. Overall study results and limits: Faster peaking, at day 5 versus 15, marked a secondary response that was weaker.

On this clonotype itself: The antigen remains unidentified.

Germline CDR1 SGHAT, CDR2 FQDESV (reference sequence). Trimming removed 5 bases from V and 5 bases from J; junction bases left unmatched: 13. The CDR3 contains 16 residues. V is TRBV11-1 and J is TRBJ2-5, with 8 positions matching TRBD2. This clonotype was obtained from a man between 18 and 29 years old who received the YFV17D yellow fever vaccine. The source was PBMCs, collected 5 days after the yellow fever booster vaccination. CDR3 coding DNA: TGTGCCAGCAGCCGTTCCCTAACTAGCGGAGGGGAGACCCAGTACTTC. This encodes CASSRSLTSGGETQYF.